This TCR beta chain is from a study of technical replicates of blood from several donors. V was trimmed by 4 bases and J by 3 bases, leaving 24 bases between them. The V gene's germline CDR1 is MGHRA and CDR2 YSYEKL. The length of the CDR3 is 19 residues. Sequencing used immunoSEQ multiplex PCR; TCRdb keeps in-frame clones, though not all of them. Found here are 75,000 to 90,000 clones, around nine tenths of them singletons; the top ten hold approximately 0.25%. This TCR derives from a human donor in good health. The sequencing input was T cells isolated from PBMCs. This chain connects TRBV4-1 to TRBJ2-2; tentatively, D is TRBD2 (7 bases). CDR3 amino acids: CASSPVRSGTPPYTGELFF. DNA for the CDR3: TGCGCCAGCAGCCCGGTTAGGAGCGGGACACCACCGTACACCGGGGAGCTGTTTTTT.